This is a list of T cell receptor beta chains from one sample in a study of blood T cells in healthy people across ages. TCRdb analysed the 5' RACE reads with MiXCR anew, one entry per CDR3 protein. There are roughly 550,000 distinct CDR3 sequences in the sample; under 30% occur only once, and 7.5% to 9% lies in the top ten. The sample was also reused in another study, on T cells of mothers and their children.

The sequenced sample was blood. The receptors were sampled from a boy younger than 18 in good health. Both conserved end residues are part of each CDR3. D genes are given only for firm matches. Rows may omit the clone size; those that give it use once, few, many or a size class.

TRBV5-1 | TRBD1 | - | CASSLGPGGNNEQFF
TRBV5-4 | - | few | CASSSEKSGYEQYF
TRBV3-1 | - | few | CASSQAGAEAFF
TRBV12-5 | - | - | CASGLPLQGRWTEAFF
TRBV12-5 | - | - | CASALQGSGSSGANVLTF
TRBV28 | TRBD1 | - | CASRDRVPGLGNTIYF
TRBV20-1 | - | - | CSARDPRAGKAEAFF
TRBV9 | - | - | CASSVETRGEQFF
TRBV20-1 | TRBD1 | - | CSAKSWTGQGTQYF
TRBV2 | TRBD1 | - | CASSETGTGNTEAFF
TRBV5-4 | TRBD1 | few | CASSLGRLDREGYTF
TRBV4-3 | TRBD1 | few | CASSQGTGGDGYTF
TRBV11-2 | TRBD2 | - | CASSLVDRAGDDEQFF
TRBV28 | TRBD2 | many | CARGLAGVFIPPESQYF
TRBV4-3 | - | few | CASSPNWPSVSEAFF
TRBV19 | - | - | CASSTQISTRGAQHF
TRBV5-1 | - | few | CASKGGFDSSYNEQFF
TRBV4-3 | TRBD1 | - | CASGYRGQGNEQFF
TRBV29-1 | - | few | CSVVGWEDEKLFF
TRBV2 | - | - | CASSEDNSRNQPQHF
TRBV25-1 | TRBD1 | - | CASSEPPGTGRLGNEQFF
TRBV13 | - | few | CASGLSPGLTDTQYF
TRBV18 | TRBD1 | once | CASSPLGTGTQPQHF
TRBV6-5 | TRBD2 | - | CASRRTSGPPDTQYF
TRBV15 | - | - | CATSRDLAETQYF
TRBV7-6 | - | - | CASSSLGADTQYF
TRBV2 | - | few | CASHKAQETQYF
TRBV7-2 | - | few | CASSPSLSLTF
TRBV7-2 | - | - | CASGFIVDGDREQYF
TRBV5-1 | - | few | CASSLDFTYEQYF
TRBV14 | TRBD1 | - | CASSQGDRNIQYF
TRBV5-1 | - | - | CASSLVFGAGRGETQYF
TRBV6-1 | - | - | CASRADPLEETQYF
TRBV29-1 | TRBD2 | - | CSSSGTSATDTQYF
TRBV18 | - | - | CASSPQGLQTQYF
TRBV29-1 | TRBD2 | - | CSVDGLVAYEQYF
TRBV2 | - | - | CASSGLVPNEQFF
TRBV3-1 | - | few | CASSQAGTGRNSPLHF
TRBV7-2 | - | - | CASSRAGEGWDGYTF
TRBV20-1 | - | many | CSAMERVDYEQYF
TRBV2 | TRBD2 | - | CASSEGLAGGTGELFF
TRBV29-1 | - | - | CSARIQETQYF
TRBV18 | - | - | CASSRVETANTEAFF
TRBV12-3/TRBV12-4 | - | many | CASSLTGNTIYF
TRBV28 | - | - | CASSSPQPVNEQFF
TRBV7-2 | TRBD2 | few | CASSPPTSGSSYEQYF
TRBV4-3 | - | - | CASAGGLGSGANVLTF
TRBV2 | - | - | CASSEAGAGTETQYF
TRBV4-2 | - | - | CASSQEPGPYEQYF
TRBV27 | - | - | CASRQPSGANVLTF
TRBV28 | TRBD1 | many | CASSFSRGNSPLHF
TRBV7-2 | - | - | CASSLLLGAGEQYF
TRBV9 | - | - | CASSPRGGDGADTQYF
TRBV29-1 | TRBD1 | - | CSVAGGEDTQYF
TRBV9 | - | - | CASSDRSGTNEKLFF